A single sample gave rise to the 9 T cell receptor beta chains below, sequenced in a study of T cells after yellow fever vaccination. In TCRdb, the 5' RACE reads were re-called with MiXCR into one record per CDR3 protein. This table has tens of thousands of distinct CDR3 sequences, less than 8.5% appearing once. Sample: CD8+ T cells sorted from PBMCs, taken roughly 46 days after the first yellow fever vaccination. The receptor set was obtained from a man between 18 and 29 years old who received the YFV17D yellow fever vaccine.

The V and J genes are TRBV29-1 and TRBJ1-1; D possibly corresponds to TRBD1 (5 bases). The germline V and J ends were trimmed by 5 bases and 0 bases, with 7 bases remaining between them. Germline V CDR1 and CDR2: SQVTM, ANQGSEA. The CDR3 consists of 12 residues. The CDR3, as DNA: TGCAGCGTTCCGGGGGTGAACACTGAAGCTTTCTTT. It is translated as CSVPGVNTEAFF.

Note on this clonotype: Relative to the germline gene, one junction end is altered; a read error may explain this. V and J are TRBV4-3 and TRBJ1-2, with D possibly being TRBD1 (5 bases). The CDR3 has 12 amino acids. Germline lookup yields CDR1 LGHNA and CDR2 YSLEER. CDR3 sequence reads: CAISQGGYGYTF. The DNA for the CDR3 is TGCGCCATCAGCCAGGGAGGCTATGGCTACACCTTC.

This chain joins TRBV29-1 and TRBJ2-7; D is perhaps TRBD2 (5 bases). The germline gives CDR1 SQVTM, CDR2 ANQGSEA. With 0 bases removed from V and 0 bases from J, the gap between germline ends came to 15 bases. The CDR3 contains 16 residues. CDR3 loop: CSVEEAERSRSYEQYV. The CDR3 nucleotides read TGCAGCGTTGAAGAAGCCGAGCGGTCTCGCTCCTACGAGCAGTACGTC.

The rearrangement uses TRBV3-1 and TRBJ2-5; D gene uncertain. The ends were cut back, 2 bases at V and 4 bases at J, with 14 bases in the middle. Germline lookup yields CDR1 LGHDT and CDR2 YNNKEL (reference sequence). The CDR3 length is 15 residues. The CDR3 DNA follows: TGTGCCAGCAGCCAACCCGACCCATCCGGAGAGACCCAGTACTTC. Translated, it gives CASSQPDPSGETQYF.

At least ten counts were recorded for this clonotype. The chain carries TRBV7-9 and TRBJ1-1, with TRBD1 matching 8 bases. J gave up 4 bases and V 3 bases, and 4 bases lay outside the gene matches. This CDR3 comprises 14 residues. Per the germline V gene, CDR1 is SEHNR and CDR2 is FQNEAQ (reference sequence). The CDR3 DNA follows: TGTGCCAGCAGCTTCGCAGGGGGCGTCACTGAAGCTTTCTTT. Protein product: CASSFAGGVTEAFF.

This clonotype showed up just a few times. V gene TRBV7-3 combines with J gene TRBJ2-5; tentative D call: TRBD1 (6 bases). V was shortened by 5 bases and J by 5 bases, with 21 bases between the two germline ends. Germline loops: CDR1 SGHTA, CDR2 FQGTGA. The CDR3 is 16 residues long. The CDR3: CASSPGIQGQTETQYF. As DNA, the CDR3 is TGTGCCAGCAGCCCAGGGATCCAAGGACAGACGGAGACCCAGTACTTC.

This clonotype came up many times. The chain joins TRBV20-1 to TRBJ2-1; 10 bases are shared with TRBD1. The CDR3 is 16 residues long. Germline-derived CDR1 and CDR2 are DFQATT and SNEGSKA (reference sequence). The junction had 12 bases not matched to a gene; V was cut back by 0 bases and J by 10 bases. The CDR3 DNA follows: TGCAGTGCTAGAGATAGGGACAGGGGTCCCCTCGGAGAGCAGTTCTTC. Translated: CSARDRDRGPLGEQFF.

This clonotype has more than one count but fewer than ten. The chain uses TRBV7-9 and TRBJ2-1; TRBD2 is a possible D gene (6 bases). Germline V CDR1 and CDR2: SEHNR, FQNEAQ (reference sequence). V lost 5 bases and J 7 bases, leaving 18 bases between the germline ends. The CDR3 contains 15 residues. This CDR3 reads CASSTRTKGTNEQFF. The CDR3 nucleotides read TGTGCCAGCAGCACACGGACTAAGGGAACAAATGAGCAGTTCTTC.

This clonotype appeared many times. The chain employs TRBV12-3 or TRBV12-4 and TRBJ2-3, with 10 bases identical to TRBD2. The CDR3 spans 15 residues. With V trimmed by 7 bases and J by 1 base, 5 bases remained unmatched. CDR3 bases: TGTGCCAGCACCCTAACTAGCGGGGGCACAGATACGCAGTATTTT. Amino acids: CASTLTSGGTDTQYF.